This TCR beta chain emerged from a study of cytomegalovirus exposure and HLA in healthy donors. General observations from the study: In the analysis, some V segments, TRBV6-2 and TRBV6-3 included, were excluded as indistinguishable. In presence/absence analyses, roughly uniform sequencing depth across donors was assumed. In an earlier analysis, productive rearrangement rates for most beta V segments clustered near 87% or 30%.

The PCR contained 60 Vbeta and 13 Jbeta primers. The data were produced by immunoSEQ multiplex PCR, yet TCRdb's version contains in-frame clones alone and is incomplete. The sample holds 85,000 to 100,000 clones, approximately 84% seen once. This cohort consisted of healthy bone marrow donors. Germline-derived CDR1 and CDR2 are SGHDN and FVKESK. CDR3 length: 13 residues. V shed 4 bases and J shed 3 bases, with 10 bases lying between them. This clone appeared once. Its antigen remains unknown. The chain recombines TRBV14 with TRBJ2-7, with D unclear. The specimen was PBMCs. This sequence originates from a girl aged 2 to 10 in good health and CMV-seropositive. CDR3 loop: CASSPPANYEQYF. DNA for the CDR3: TGTGCCAGCAGCCCCCCCGCTAACTACGAGCAGTACTTC.